This is a list of T cell receptor beta chains from one sample in a study of blood T cell repertoires in COVID-19. The protocol was immunoSEQ multiplex PCR, while the TCRdb copy is restricted to in-frame clones and leaves out a portion. This table has about 190,000 clones, roughly 84% appearing once. Sequencing was carried out using peripheral blood. These receptors were taken from a woman aged 40-49 years who had recovered from COVID-19. The CDR3 runs from the conserved cysteine through the conserved F or W. A D gene is named only where the DNA matches it firmly. Clone size is stated in some rows and not others, as once, few, many or a class when expanded.

V	J	D	size	DNA	CDR3
TRBV18	TRBJ1-1	.	.	TGTGCCAGCTCACCGACAGAGAACACTGAAGCTTTCTTT	CASSPTENTEAFF
TRBV7-6	TRBJ2-3	TRBD2	.	TGTGCCAGCAGCTTTCCAGCGGGGGGGGTAGCAGATACGCAGTATTTT	CASSFPAGGVADTQYF
TRBV5-4	TRBJ2-2	.	.	TGTGCCATGACCGGCAGGGATACCGGGGAGCTGTTTTTT	CAMTGRDTGELFF
TRBV6-5	TRBJ2-7	TRBD1	.	TGTGCCAGCAGTTACTCGGACAGGGTACCCTACGAGCAGTACTTC	CASSYSDRVPYEQYF
TRBV6-5	TRBJ1-1	TRBD1	.	TGTGCCAGCAGTCCTGGGACAGGAGGACACGGTGAAGCTTTCTTT	CASSPGTGGHGEAFF
TRBV19	TRBJ2-1	TRBD1	.	TGTGCCAGTGGGGGACAGTCCCCGAGCTCCTACAATGAGCAGTTCTTC	CASGGQSPSSYNEQFF
TRBV10-1	TRBJ2-6	.	.	TGCGCCAGCAGTACGAACAGGAGCTCTGGGGCCAACGTCCTGACTTTC	CASSTNRSSGANVLTF
TRBV18	TRBJ2-6	TRBD1	.	TGTGCCAGCTCACCAAGACAGGGCGCAATTTCTTCTGGGGCCAACGTCCTGACTTTC	CASSPRQGAISSGANVLTF
TRBV9	TRBJ2-5	TRBD2	.	TGTGCCAGCAGCGTAGGGATAGCGGGAGGGCAAGAGACCCAGTACTTC	CASSVGIAGGQETQYF
TRBV28	TRBJ1-1	.	.	TGTGCCAGCATGTTGGGGCAGAACACTGAAGCTTTCTTT	CASMLGQNTEAFF
TRBV20-1	TRBJ1-2	.	.	TGCAGTGTCAGGGGAAACTATGGCTACACCTTC	CSVRGNYGYTF
TRBV6-2/TRBV6-3	TRBJ1-2	TRBD1	.	TGTGCCAGCAGTATCACCGGGACAGGGATCTATGGCTACACCTTC	CASSITGTGIYGYTF
TRBV12-3/TRBV12-4	TRBJ1-5	.	.	TGTGCCACCCAATTACACGGGGATCAGCCCCAGCATTTT	CATQLHGDQPQHF
TRBV20-1	TRBJ2-7	.	.	TGCAGTGCTAGTAACGGAGGCGAGCAGTACTTC	CSASNGGEQYF
TRBV3-1/TRBV3-2	TRBJ2-1	.	once	TGTGCCAGCAGCCAGGGAGACCGGTACAATGAGCAGTTCTTC	CASSQGDRYNEQFF
TRBV28	TRBJ1-5	TRBD1	.	TGTGCCAGCAGTTTACGAGTTTGGACAGGGAACCAGCCCCAGCATTTT	CASSLRVWTGNQPQHF
TRBV19	TRBJ1-1	TRBD1	once	TGTGCCAGTAGACGGGACGGTTTCGGGACAGGGCCTGAAGCTTTCTTT	CASRRDGFGTGPEAFF
TRBV7-2	TRBJ2-3	.	.	TGTGCCAGCAGCTTAGCAGACTACACAGATACGCAGTATTTT	CASSLADYTDTQYF
TRBV30	TRBJ2-1	TRBD2	.	TGTGCCTGGAGACCGGGAGGGTTCTCCTACAATGAGCAGTTCTTC	CAWRPGGFSYNEQFF
TRBV2	TRBJ2-7	TRBD2	.	TGTGCCAGCAGTGAATCGGGGGGGGCGTCTATGCAGTACTTC	CASSESGGASMQYF
TRBV5-4	TRBJ2-7	TRBD2	many	TGTGCCAGCAGCTCCACAACTAGCGGAGTCTCCTACGAGCAGTACTTC	CASSSTTSGVSYEQYF
TRBV6-1	TRBJ2-7	TRBD2	.	TGTGCCAGCAGCCGACAACTAGCGGAGGGCTACGAGCAGTACTTC	CASSRQLAEGYEQYF
TRBV29-1	TRBJ2-5	.	.	TGCAGCGTTGATGCGGGTCAGTTGGAGACCCAGTACTTC	CSVDAGQLETQYF
TRBV30	TRBJ1-1	.	few	TGTGCCTGTGCAAGGCGGGGTTTAAAGGAAGCTTTCTTT	CACARRGLKEAFF
TRBV19	TRBJ1-2	TRBD1	.	TGTGCCACGGGGGACAGGGGGCAGTTGGGCTACACCTTC	CATGDRGQLGYTF
TRBV4-3	TRBJ2-2	.	.	TGCGCCAGCAGCGCGGGCTCGAACACCGGGGAGCTGTTTTTT	CASSAGSNTGELFF
TRBV6-5	TRBJ2-1	TRBD2	.	TGTGCCAGCCGGACTAGCGGGAGGGTTTACAATGAGCAGTTCTTC	CASRTSGRVYNEQFF
TRBV5-4	TRBJ2-1	TRBD2	.	TGTGCCAGCAGCTTGGAGCGGGAGTGGAATGAGCAGTTCTTC	CASSLEREWNEQFF
TRBV27	TRBJ1-1	.	once	TGTGCCAGTTATCGGTTATCGGGGAACACTGAAGCTTTCTTT	CASYRLSGNTEAFF
TRBV12-3/TRBV12-4	TRBJ1-2	.	.	TGTGCCAGCAGCTCCGTGGCTGGCTACACCTTC	CASSSVAGYTF
TRBV11-2	TRBJ2-7	.	.	TGTGCCAGCAGCTTAGGTCTCCAACGGTCCTACGAGCAGTACTTC	CASSLGLQRSYEQYF
TRBV6-5	TRBJ1-1	TRBD1	.	TGTGCCAGCAGCCCGACAGGGGGCACTGAAGCTTTCTTT	CASSPTGGTEAFF
TRBV30	TRBJ1-2	TRBD1	.	TGTGCCTGGAGCCCTCCTAGAGGGGGCGGCAGTGGCTACACCTTC	CAWSPPRGGGSGYTF
TRBV11-3	TRBJ2-2	TRBD1	.	TGTGCCAGCAGACGACAGGGGGCCGAAGCCGCCGGGGAGCTGTTTTTT	CASRRQGAEAAGELFF
TRBV5-1	TRBJ2-6	.	once	TGCGCCAGCAGCTTGGGGGGCAGGACCAGCTCTGGGGCCAACGTCCTGACTTTC	CASSLGGRTSSGANVLTF
TRBV21-1	TRBJ2-7	.	.	TGTGCCAGCAGCAAATATGACAGGGGTTACGAGCAGTACTTC	CASSKYDRGYEQYF
TRBV10-3	TRBJ1-1	.	.	TGTGCCATCAGTGAGTCGAACGGGGGGACAACTGAAGCTTTCTTT	CAISESNGGTTEAFF
TRBV19	TRBJ1-2	TRBD1	.	TGTGCCAGTAGTACTACAAAAAGGGACAGCTATGGCTACACCTTC	CASSTTKRDSYGYTF
TRBV2	TRBJ1-2	.	.	TGTGCCAGCAGTGAAGCGGGCACAGTCTATGGCTACACCTTC	CASSEAGTVYGYTF
TRBV7-9	TRBJ1-1	TRBD1	.	TGTGCCAGCAGCCCATGGACAGGGGGGAACACTGAAGCTTTCTTT	CASSPWTGGNTEAFF
TRBV6-1	TRBJ2-7	.	.	TGTGCCAGCAGTGAGGGCAGCAACTACGAGCAGTACTTC	CASSEGSNYEQYF
TRBV7-9	TRBJ1-1	.	.	TGTGCCAGCAGCTCGCAGGGGATAAACACTGAAGCTTTCTTT	CASSSQGINTEAFF
TRBV18	TRBJ1-2	TRBD1	.	TGTGCCAGCTCACCGGGACAGAACTATGGCTACACCTTC	CASSPGQNYGYTF
TRBV3-1/TRBV3-2	TRBJ2-7	TRBD1	.	TGTGCCAGCAGCGCGACAGGGTGGGAGCAGTACTTC	CASSATGWEQYF
TRBV12-3/TRBV12-4	TRBJ2-7	TRBD2	.	TGTGCCAGCAGTTTTAGCGGGAGGGCCGAGCAGTACTTC	CASSFSGRAEQYF
TRBV5-6	TRBJ2-1	TRBD2	.	TGTGCCAGCAGCTTGGGACTAGCTCCCAATGAGCAGTTCTTC	CASSLGLAPNEQFF
TRBV6-5	TRBJ1-5	.	.	TGTGCCAGCAGGCCAGGACAACATAGCAATCAGCCCCAGCATTTT	CASRPGQHSNQPQHF
TRBV5-1	TRBJ1-6	.	.	TGCGCCAGCAGCTTGGTTGGGGGCAGTTTTAATTCACCCCTCCACTTT	CASSLVGGSFNSPLHF
TRBV28	TRBJ2-3	TRBD1	.	TGTGCCAGCAGTTTTCAGGGGGCGCGCGCAGATACGCAGTATTTT	CASSFQGARADTQYF
TRBV30	TRBJ1-5	TRBD1	.	TGTGCCTGGAGTACAGGGGGCGGGGGTAGTCAGCCCCAGCATTTT	CAWSTGGGGSQPQHF
TRBV6-4	TRBJ2-1	TRBD2	many	TGTGCCAGCAGTGACTGGCGGGAGGATGAGCAGTTCTTC	CASSDWREDEQFF
TRBV21-1	TRBJ2-7	.	.	TGTGCCAGCAGCAAAGCAGTCATTTGGGACAGGGGGCTCCCCGAGCAGTACTTC	CASSKAVIWDRGLPEQYF
TRBV3-1/TRBV3-2	TRBJ1-4	.	.	TGTGCCAGCAGCCAAGGAGGTGGTTGGAATGAAAAACTGTTTTTT	CASSQGGGWNEKLFF